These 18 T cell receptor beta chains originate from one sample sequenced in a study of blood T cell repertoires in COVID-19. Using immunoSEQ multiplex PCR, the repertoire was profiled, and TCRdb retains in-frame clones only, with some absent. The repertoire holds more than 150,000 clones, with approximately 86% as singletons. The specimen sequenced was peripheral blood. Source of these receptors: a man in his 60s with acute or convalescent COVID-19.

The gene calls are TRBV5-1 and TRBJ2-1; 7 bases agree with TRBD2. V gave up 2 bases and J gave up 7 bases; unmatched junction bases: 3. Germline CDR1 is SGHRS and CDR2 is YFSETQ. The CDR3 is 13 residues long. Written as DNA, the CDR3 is TGCGCCAGCAGCTTCGGGGGAGGGAATGAGCAGTTCTTC. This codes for CASSFGGGNEQFF.

The CDR3 is CASQTGNSPLHF. The DNA for the CDR3 is TGTGCCAGCCAGACAGGGAATTCACCCCTCCACTTT. The chain recombines TRBV28 with TRBJ1-6, with 7 positions matching TRBD1. From germline, CDR1 is MDHEN and CDR2 SYDVKM. The junction had 2 bases not matched to a gene; V was cut back by 8 bases and J by 7 bases. The CDR3 has 12 residues.

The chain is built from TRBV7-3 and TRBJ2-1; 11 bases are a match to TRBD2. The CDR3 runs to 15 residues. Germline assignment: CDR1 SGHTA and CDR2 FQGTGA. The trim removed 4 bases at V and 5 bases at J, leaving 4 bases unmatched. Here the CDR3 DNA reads TGTGCCAGCAGCTCGACTAGCGGGGCTAACAATGAGCAGTTCTTC. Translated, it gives CASSSTSGANNEQFF. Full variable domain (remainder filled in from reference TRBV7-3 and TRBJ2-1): GAGVSQTPSNKVTEKGKYVELRCDPISGHTALYWYRQSLGQGPEFLIYFQGTGAADDSGLPNDRFFAVRPEGSVSTLKIQRTERGDSAVYLCASSSTSGANNEQFFGPGTRLTVL.

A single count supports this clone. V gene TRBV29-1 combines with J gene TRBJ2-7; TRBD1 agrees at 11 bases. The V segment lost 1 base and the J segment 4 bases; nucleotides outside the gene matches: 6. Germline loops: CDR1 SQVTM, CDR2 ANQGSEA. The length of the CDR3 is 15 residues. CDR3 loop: CSVEGWTGGGYEQYF. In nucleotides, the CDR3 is TGCAGCGTTGAAGGGTGGACAGGGGGCGGGTACGAGCAGTACTTC.

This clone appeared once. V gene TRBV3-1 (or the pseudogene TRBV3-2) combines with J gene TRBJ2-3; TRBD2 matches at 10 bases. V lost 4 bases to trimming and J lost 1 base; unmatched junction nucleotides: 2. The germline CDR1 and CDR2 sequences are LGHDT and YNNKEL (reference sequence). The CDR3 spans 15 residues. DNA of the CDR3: TGTGCCAGCAGCCTCACTAGCGGGGGCACAGATACGCAGTATTTT. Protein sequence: CASSLTSGGTDTQYF.

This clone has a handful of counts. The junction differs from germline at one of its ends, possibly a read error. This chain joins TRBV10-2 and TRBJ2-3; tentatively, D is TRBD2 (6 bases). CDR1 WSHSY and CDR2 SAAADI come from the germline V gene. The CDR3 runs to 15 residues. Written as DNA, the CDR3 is TGCGCCAGCAGTGAGTCATCCGGGACTTTGTATCCCCTGGATTTT. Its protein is CASSESSGTLYPLDF.

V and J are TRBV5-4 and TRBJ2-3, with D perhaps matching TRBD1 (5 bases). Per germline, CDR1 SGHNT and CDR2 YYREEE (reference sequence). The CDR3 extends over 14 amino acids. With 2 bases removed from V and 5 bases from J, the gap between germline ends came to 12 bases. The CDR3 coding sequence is TGTGCCAGCAGCTTAGGACACCCAGGAGATACGCAGTATTTT. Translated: CASSLGHPGDTQYF.

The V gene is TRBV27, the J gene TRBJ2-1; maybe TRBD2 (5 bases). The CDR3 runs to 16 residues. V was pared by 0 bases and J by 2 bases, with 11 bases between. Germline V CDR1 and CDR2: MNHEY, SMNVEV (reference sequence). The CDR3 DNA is TGTGCCAGCAGTTTATCACGGGAAGGCCCCTACAATGAGCAGTTCTTC. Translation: CASSLSREGPYNEQFF.

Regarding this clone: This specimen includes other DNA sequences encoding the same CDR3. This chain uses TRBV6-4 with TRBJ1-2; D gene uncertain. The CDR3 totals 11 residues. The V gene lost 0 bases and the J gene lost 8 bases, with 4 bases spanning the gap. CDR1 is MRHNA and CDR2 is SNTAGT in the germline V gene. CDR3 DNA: TGTGCCAGCAGTGACTCGAGGGGCTACACCTTC. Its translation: CASSDSRGYTF.

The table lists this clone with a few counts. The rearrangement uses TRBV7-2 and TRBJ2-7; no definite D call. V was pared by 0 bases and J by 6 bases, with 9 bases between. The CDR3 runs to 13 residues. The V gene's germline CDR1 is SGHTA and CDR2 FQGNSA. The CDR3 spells CASSLALPVEQYF. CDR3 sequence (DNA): TGTGCCAGCAGCTTAGCGCTCCCGGTCGAGCAGTACTTC.

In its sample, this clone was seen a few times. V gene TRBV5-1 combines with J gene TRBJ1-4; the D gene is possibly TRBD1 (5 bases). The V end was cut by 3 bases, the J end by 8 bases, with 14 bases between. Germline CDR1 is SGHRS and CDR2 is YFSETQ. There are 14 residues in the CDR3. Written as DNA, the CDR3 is TGCGCCAGCAGCTGGGAGGGGAGTAAGGAAAAACTGTTTTTT. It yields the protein CASSWEGSKEKLFF.

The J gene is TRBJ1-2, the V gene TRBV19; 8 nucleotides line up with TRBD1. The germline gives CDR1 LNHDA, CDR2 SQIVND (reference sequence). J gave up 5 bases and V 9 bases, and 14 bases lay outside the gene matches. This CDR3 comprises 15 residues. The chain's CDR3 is CASQTGTGVIYGYTF. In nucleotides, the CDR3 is TGTGCCAGCCAGACCGGGACAGGAGTTATTTATGGCTACACCTTC.

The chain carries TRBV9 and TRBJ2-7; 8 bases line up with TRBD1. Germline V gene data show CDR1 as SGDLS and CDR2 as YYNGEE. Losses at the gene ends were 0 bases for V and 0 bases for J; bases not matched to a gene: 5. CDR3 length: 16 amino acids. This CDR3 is CASSVGSGGVSYEQYF. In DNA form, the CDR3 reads TGTGCCAGCAGCGTAGGGTCAGGGGGCGTCTCCTACGAGCAGTACTTC. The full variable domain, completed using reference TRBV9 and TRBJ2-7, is DSGVTQTPKHLITATGQRVTLRCSPRSGDLSVYWYQQSLDQGLQFLIQYYNGEERAKGNILERFSAQQFPDLHSELNLSSLELGDSALYFCASSVGSGGVSYEQYFGPGTRLTVT.

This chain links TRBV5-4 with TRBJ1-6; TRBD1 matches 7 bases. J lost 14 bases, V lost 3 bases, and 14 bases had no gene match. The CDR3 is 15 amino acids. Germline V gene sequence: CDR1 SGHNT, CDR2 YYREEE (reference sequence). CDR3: CASSWGTVSPSALHF. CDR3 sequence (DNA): TGTGCCAGCAGCTGGGGGACAGTCAGTCCCTCGGCCCTCCACTTT.

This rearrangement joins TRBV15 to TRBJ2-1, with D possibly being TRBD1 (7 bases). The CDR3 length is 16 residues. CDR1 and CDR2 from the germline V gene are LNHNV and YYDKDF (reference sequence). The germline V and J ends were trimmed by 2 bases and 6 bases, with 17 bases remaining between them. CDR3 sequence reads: CATSRFQTGTSNEQFF. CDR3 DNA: TGTGCCACCAGCAGATTTCAGACAGGGACTTCCAATGAGCAGTTCTTC. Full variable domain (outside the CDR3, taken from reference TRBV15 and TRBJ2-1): DAMVIQNPRYQVTQFGKPVTLSCSQTLNHNVMYWYQQKSSQAPKLLFHYYDKDFNNEADTPDNFQSRRPNTSFCFLDIRSPGLGDTAMYLCATSRFQTGTSNEQFFGPGTRLTVL.

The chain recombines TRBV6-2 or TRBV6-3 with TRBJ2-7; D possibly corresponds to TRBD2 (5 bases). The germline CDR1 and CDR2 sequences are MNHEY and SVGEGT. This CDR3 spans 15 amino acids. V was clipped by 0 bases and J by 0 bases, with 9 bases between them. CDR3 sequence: CASSYSVGSSYEQYF. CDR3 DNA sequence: TGTGCCAGCAGTTACTCGGTGGGGAGCTCCTACGAGCAGTACTTC.

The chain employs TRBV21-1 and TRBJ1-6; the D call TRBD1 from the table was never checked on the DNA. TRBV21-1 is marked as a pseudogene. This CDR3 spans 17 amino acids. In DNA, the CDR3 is TGTGCCAGCAGCCCCTGGACAGGGGGCTCCTATAATTCACCCCTCCACTTT. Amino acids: CASSPWTGGSYNSPLHF.

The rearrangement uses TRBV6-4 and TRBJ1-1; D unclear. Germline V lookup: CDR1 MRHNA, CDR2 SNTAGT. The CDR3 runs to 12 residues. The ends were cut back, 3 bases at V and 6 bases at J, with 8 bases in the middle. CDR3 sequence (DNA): TGTGCCAGCAGTGATTTCGGGTCTGAAGCTTTCTTT. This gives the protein CASSDFGSEAFF.